The rows below give T cell receptor beta chains drawn from one sample of a study of blood T cell repertoires in COVID-19. TCRdb's table, derived via immunoSEQ multiplex PCR, lists solely in-frame clones and lacks some. The sample consists of some 110,000 clones, almost 85% of them appearing once. Sequencing was done on a sample of peripheral blood. These receptors came from a man between 65 and 80 years old with active or convalescent COVID-19. Both conserved end residues are trimmed from each CDR3.

TRBV3-1/TRBV3-2	TRBJ1-4	13	ASSQGDRANEKLF
TRBV4-2	TRBJ2-3	17	ASSQERAVAGGPGDTQY
TRBV7-2	TRBJ2-3	12	ASSLGPSTDTQY
TRBV6-5	TRBJ1-1	12	ASSRTGSTREAF
TRBV25-1	TRBJ2-1	12	ASSVQGAIDEQF
TRBV7-3	TRBJ1-6	12	ASSFWTDNSPLH
TRBV4-2	TRBJ2-4	14	ASSQAGQGAVNIQY
TRBV19	TRBJ1-1	14	ASSIVYGNMNTEAF
TRBV29-1	TRBJ2-3	11	SVEGHAGDTQY
TRBV19	TRBJ2-5	11	ASSRAGQETQY
TRBV28	TRBJ2-7	15	ASSLHGGRPKSYEQY
TRBV27	TRBJ2-1	13	ASSLKGAINDEQF
TRBV10-3	TRBJ2-7	12	AISGGGSSYEQY
TRBV11-2	TRBJ1-2	13	ASSPLVGVVIGYT
TRBV2	TRBJ2-5	14	ASSETGTGGRETQY
TRBV18	TRBJ1-2	12	ASSPKVDSYGYT
TRBV7-5	TRBJ2-2	16	VRSLGRLHYSNTGELF
TRBV10-3	TRBJ2-1	12	AISESASGNEQF
TRBV7-7	TRBJ2-6	15	ASSGTGKVAGANVLT
TRBV9	TRBJ2-3	15	ASSVKDRRGVTDTQY
TRBV3-1/TRBV3-2	TRBJ1-1	11	ASSFGENTEAF
TRBV27	TRBJ1-1	12	ASSFNRGNTEAF
TRBV28	TRBJ2-7	12	ASSSSTGSYEQY
TRBV27	TRBJ2-7	12	ASKLSAGTYEQY
TRBV9	TRBJ1-6	12	ASSAKVTDSPLH
TRBV4-2	TRBJ2-7	16	ASSQDLQGTGVSYEQY
TRBV10-3	TRBJ2-5	15	AISESILGGRAETQY
TRBV30	TRBJ2-7	12	AWNPGTGTYEQY
TRBV7-2	TRBJ2-3	13	ASSLNGGATDTQY
TRBV3-1/TRBV3-2	TRBJ1-2	12	ASSPKTGRSGYT